The next 5 T cell receptor beta chains were all read from a single sample in a study of cytomegalovirus exposure and HLA in healthy donors. PCR primers comprised 60 Vbeta and 13 Jbeta primers. Clones were sequenced by immunoSEQ multiplex PCR, and TCRdb holds only the in-frame ones, with some missing. Of 150,000 to 160,000 clones listed, about four fifths are singletons. Sequences were obtained from PBMCs. The receptor set was obtained from a man aged 25-45 years in good health and CMV-seropositive.

This clone was detected only a few times. The chain couples TRBV6-4 to TRBJ2-3, with TRBD2 matching 16 bases. Germline CDR1 MRHNA, CDR2 SNTAGT. This CDR3 contains 16 residues. V lost 3 bases to trimming and J lost 4 bases; unmatched junction nucleotides: 1. In nucleotides, the CDR3 is TGTGCCAGCAGTGAAGGGACTAGCGGGGGGGCAGATACGCAGTATTTT. Translated, it gives CASSEGTSGGADTQYF.

V is TRBV6-1 and J is TRBJ1-3; 8 bases line up with TRBD1. Germline V CDR1 and CDR2: MNHNS, SASEGT. The CDR3 has 15 residues. V gave up 4 bases and J gave up 4 bases; unmatched junction bases: 6. For the CDR3, the DNA is TGTGCCAGCAGTGTGGGACAGGTACTAGGAAACACCATATATTTT. Residues: CASSVGQVLGNTIYF.

The rearrangement joins TRBV11-2 to TRBJ2-7, with a possible D match to TRBD1 (6 bases). Germline lookup yields CDR1 SGHAT and CDR2 FQNNGV. The length of the CDR3 is 13 residues. The V gene lost 2 bases and the J gene lost 5 bases, with 10 bases spanning the gap. The CDR3 DNA is TGTGCCAGCAGCTTACGACAGGACCACGAGCAGTACTTC. This sequence encodes CASSLRQDHEQYF.

The chain links TRBV30 to TRBJ1-1; the D gene is possibly TRBD1 (6 bases). The CDR3 has 12 amino acids. Germline V CDR1 and CDR2: GTSNPN, SVGIG (reference sequence). V lost 5 bases and J 9 bases, leaving 16 bases between the germline ends. The CDR3 nucleotides read TGTGCCTGGTCCCCTCAGGGGATTCAAGCTTTCTTT. Amino acid sequence: CAWSPQGIQAFF.

V and J are TRBV18 and TRBJ1-2, with 10 bases matching TRBD1. Losses at the gene ends were 3 bases for V and 7 bases for J; bases not matched to a gene: 8. Germline assignment: CDR1 KGHSH and CDR2 LQKENI. The CDR3 spans 15 residues. The CDR3 sequence: CASSPRDRGGPGYTF. Here the CDR3 DNA reads TGTGCCAGCTCACCCCGGGACAGGGGCGGGCCTGGCTACACCTTC. The full variable domain, completed using reference TRBV18 and TRBJ1-2, is NAGVMQNPRHLVRRRGQEARLRCSPMKGHSHVYWYRQLPEEGLKFMVYLQKENIIDESGMPKERFSAEFPKEGPSILRIQQVVRGDSAAYFCASSPRDRGGPGYTFGSGTRLTVV.